The 25 T cell receptor beta chains below come from one sample, sequenced in a study of cytomegalovirus exposure and HLA in healthy donors. In the PCR, 60 Vbeta and 13 Jbeta primers were used. TCRdb's copy holds only in-frame clones and misses some; the assay was immunoSEQ multiplex PCR. There are 85,000 to 130,000 clones in the sample; over 60% occur only once, and about 5% lies in the top ten. Source material: PBMCs. The origin of the receptors is a woman under 30 in good health and CMV-seropositive.

The rearrangement uses TRBV5-6 and TRBJ2-5; weak D call: TRBD2 (6 bases). CDR3 length: 14 amino acids. Trimming removed 3 bases at V and 5 bases at J, with 14 bases between. Germline V gene data show CDR1 as SGHDT and CDR2 as YYEEEE. In nucleotides, the CDR3 is TGTGCCAGCAGCTCGGGACTGCCACAGGAGACCCAGTACTTC. Translated: CASSSGLPQETQYF. The full variable domain, completed using reference TRBV5-6 and TRBJ2-5, is DAGVTQSPTHLIKTRGQQVTLRCSPKSGHDTVSWYQQALGQGPQFIFQYYEEEERQRGNFPDRFSGHQFPNYSSELNVNALLLGDSALYLCASSSGLPQETQYFGPGTRLLVL.

V usage is TRBV5-6 and J usage is TRBJ2-3; perhaps TRBD1 as D (5 bases). The V end lost 1 base, the J end lost 10 bases, and 7 bases lay between the germline ends. CDR1 and CDR2 from the germline V gene are SGHDT and YYEEEE. This CDR3 is built from 11 residues. In nucleotides, the CDR3 is TGTGCCAGCAGCTTGCTAGGGGCGCAGTATTTT. Residues: CASSLLGAQYF. Using reference TRBV5-6 and TRBJ2-3 for the parts outside the CDR3, the full variable domain is DAGVTQSPTHLIKTRGQQVTLRCSPKSGHDTVSWYQQALGQGPQFIFQYYEEEERQRGNFPDRFSGHQFPNYSSELNVNALLLGDSALYLCASSLLGAQYFGPGTRLTVL.

This clone turned up a few times. V and J are TRBV6-6 and TRBJ2-7, with TRBD2 matching over 13 bases. V trimming: 6 bases; J trimming: 4 bases; junction bases outside the gene matches: 3. CDR1 MNHNY and CDR2 SVGAGI come from the germline V gene (reference sequence). The CDR3 sequence is 14 residues long. The CDR3 coding sequence is TGTGCCAGCAGGACTAGCGGGAGGCCTTACGAGCAGTACTTC. Translation: CASRTSGRPYEQYF.

The chain links TRBV9 to TRBJ2-3, with a possible D match to TRBD2 (5 bases). Germline loops: CDR1 SGDLS, CDR2 YYNGEE. V shed 0 bases and J shed 3 bases, with 11 bases lying between them. CDR3 length equals 15 residues. In nucleotides, the CDR3 is TGTGCCAGCAGCGTAGGGGGTAGCGCGACAGATACGCAGTATTTT. Translated, it gives CASSVGGSATDTQYF.

V usage is TRBV7-2 and J usage is TRBJ2-1; the D gene is possibly TRBD2 (6 bases). CDR3 length equals 15 residues. The V and J ends lost 1 base and 8 bases respectively, with 15 bases between them. The germline CDR1 and CDR2 sequences are SGHTA and FQGNSA. The CDR3, as DNA: TGTGCCAGCAGCTTAGTTAGCGGACGTATGGATGAGCAGTTCTTC. This sequence encodes CASSLVSGRMDEQFF.

The rearrangement joins TRBV7-9 to TRBJ1-1; D remains ambiguous. Per the germline V gene, CDR1 is SEHNR and CDR2 is FQNEAQ (reference sequence). The length of the CDR3 is 12 residues. The V gene lost 3 bases and the J gene lost 3 bases, with 5 bases spanning the gap. The CDR3: CASSFRDTEAFF. The CDR3, as DNA: TGTGCCAGCAGCTTCCGCGACACTGAAGCTTTCTTT.

The chain employs TRBV2 and TRBJ2-3, with D possibly matching TRBD2 (5 bases). The CDR3 totals 13 residues. The germline CDR1 and CDR2 sequences are SNHLY and FYNNEI. V lost 8 bases, J lost 4 bases, and 13 bases lay in between. Here the CDR3 DNA reads TGTGCCAGCGATCGGGGATCCCCAGATACGCAGTATTTT. Amino acid sequence: CASDRGSPDTQYF.

The chain joins TRBV28 to TRBJ2-2; 10 nucleotides agree with TRBD2. This CDR3 contains 20 residues. The germline CDR1 and CDR2 sequences are MDHEN and SYDVKM. V trimming: 5 bases; J trimming: 4 bases; junction bases outside the gene matches: 19. The CDR3 DNA follows: TGTGCCAGCAGTAACGACCCTGGACTAGCGGTTGGACCCTCCACCGGGGAGCTGTTTTTT. Translation: CASSNDPGLAVGPSTGELFF.

The chain uses TRBV7-2 and TRBJ1-3; unclear D gene. Germline V gives CDR1 SGHTA, CDR2 FQGNSA. This CDR3 is built from 15 residues. V lost 1 base, J lost 4 bases, and 11 bases lay in between. The CDR3 region has the DNA TGTGCCAGCAGCTTAGGGAGGTTTGGGGGAAACACCATATATTTT. Residues: CASSLGRFGGNTIYF.

V and J are TRBV19 and TRBJ2-1; possibly TRBD2 for D (7 bases). Germline V gives CDR1 LNHDA, CDR2 SQIVND (reference sequence). CDR3 size: 15 residues. V lost 4 bases and J 9 bases, leaving 19 bases between the germline ends. CDR3 in DNA: TGTGCCAGTAGTAAGGAGGCCTGGGGGGGCCGTGAGCAGTTCTTC. This sequence encodes CASSKEAWGGREQFF.

The chain is built from TRBV30 and TRBJ2-2; TRBD2 might be the D (6 bases). Germline CDR1 is GTSNPN and CDR2 is SVGIG (reference sequence). The V and J ends lost 3 bases and 0 bases respectively, with 11 bases between them. The CDR3 spans 15 residues. In DNA, the CDR3 is TGTGCCTGGAGATTTAGCGGATCGAACACCGGGGAGCTGTTTTTT. Its translation is CAWRFSGSNTGELFF.

The rearrangement uses TRBV28 and TRBJ2-3, with 16 bases lining up with TRBD2. In germline, CDR1 is MDHEN, CDR2 SYDVKM. This CDR3 has 16 amino acids. J gave up 11 bases and V 10 bases, and 15 bases lay outside the gene matches. DNA of the CDR3: TGTGCCACCTCCGCGCCCGGGACTAGCGGGAGGGGGAAGCAGTATTTT. As protein: CATSAPGTSGRGKQYF.

This clone has just a few counts. One junction end does not reproduce the germline sequence, and a read error may be involved. The chain links TRBV7-7 to TRBJ2-1; 8 positions match TRBD2. The CDR3 runs 16 residues. Germline lookup yields CDR1 SSHAT and CDR2 FNYEAQ (reference sequence). CDR3 protein: CASSLDLAGGRGEQFF. In nucleotides, the CDR3 is TGTGCTAGCAGCTTAGACCTGGCGGGAGGACGCGGTGAGCAGTTCTTC.

CDR3 residues: CASSVSGRAPTGELFF. CDR3 nucleotide sequence: TGTGCCAGCAGTGTTTCGGGGAGGGCCCCCACCGGGGAGCTGTTTTTT. J is TRBJ2-2 and V is TRBV6-1, with TRBD2 matching 7 bases. The length of the CDR3 is 16 residues. From germline, CDR1 is MNHNS and CDR2 SASEGT. Unmatched junction bases numbered 9, after V lost 4 bases and J lost 4 bases.

Only a few counts were recorded for this clone. V and J are TRBV5-1 and TRBJ1-1; D unresolved. Germline CDR1 and CDR2: SGHRS and YFSETQ. CDR3 length equals 13 residues. Trimming took off 2 bases at V and 7 bases at J, with 12 bases between the two ends. CDR3 DNA sequence: TGCGCCAGCAGCTTTTGGAGGGCCGGTGAAGCTTTCTTT. It is translated as CASSFWRAGEAFF.

CDR3 nucleotides: TGCAGCGTAGCGGGATACCAAGAGACCCAGTACTTC. Its protein is CSVAGYQETQYF. The rearrangement joins TRBV29-1 to TRBJ2-5; 7 bases map to TRBD2. Germline-derived CDR1 and CDR2 are SQVTM and ANQGSEA. This CDR3 comprises 12 residues. With 6 bases clipped from V and 0 bases from J, the junction kept 1 base outside the gene matches.

The CDR3 loop is CASSYTSGRQPQHF. In DNA, the CDR3 is TGTGCCAGCAGTTACACTTCGGGAAGGCAGCCCCAGCATTTT. The chain has TRBV6-6 and TRBJ1-5, with no clear D. Per germline, CDR1 MNHNY and CDR2 SVGAGI (reference sequence). Trimming removed 2 bases from V and 7 bases from J, with 12 bases in between. This CDR3 comprises 14 residues.

The chain has TRBV27 and TRBJ1-1; TRBD1 matches 7 bases. This CDR3 is 14 amino acids long. With V trimmed by 5 bases and J by 5 bases, 8 bases remained unmatched. The V gene's germline CDR1 is MNHEY and CDR2 SMNVEV (reference sequence). The DNA for the CDR3 is TGTGCCAGCAGTCCAACGGACAGGAGAACTGAAGCTTTCTTT. This encodes CASSPTDRRTEAFF.

The chain couples TRBV5-4 to TRBJ1-2; the D gene is possibly TRBD1 (6 bases). From germline, CDR1 is SGHNT and CDR2 YYREEE (reference sequence). This CDR3 has 17 amino acids. Trimming shortened V by 4 bases and J by 4 bases, and 23 bases separated the two germline ends. The DNA for the CDR3 is TGTGCCAGCAGCATGCTCCCACAGGGCCACTCAACCTATGGCTACACCTTC. Its protein is CASSMLPQGHSTYGYTF.

This chain links TRBV7-9 with TRBJ2-7; perhaps TRBD1 as D (6 bases). This CDR3 has 14 residues. Germline-derived CDR1 and CDR2 are SEHNR and FQNEAQ (reference sequence). V was pared by 8 bases and J by 0 bases, with 14 bases between. CDR3 coding DNA: TGTGCCAGCTCACCCGGGACACCCTCCTACGAGCAGTACTTC. It translates to CASSPGTPSYEQYF.

This clone has only a few counts. This chain connects TRBV2 to TRBJ2-1, with 12 bases that match TRBD1. V gave up 4 bases and J gave up 12 bases; unmatched junction bases: 10. The CDR3 is 15 amino acids. From germline, CDR1 is SNHLY and CDR2 FYNNEI. CDR3 loop: CASSAGTGGEVGQFF. DNA for the CDR3: TGTGCCAGCAGTGCCGGGACAGGGGGCGAGGTCGGGCAGTTCTTC.

This clone was picked up a small number of times. The V call is TRBV6-1, the J call TRBJ1-6; 8 bases line up with TRBD1. The V gene end was trimmed by 2 bases and the J gene end by 9 bases; junction bases not matched to a gene: 12. The CDR3 covers 17 residues. Germline CDR1 reads MNHNS; CDR2 reads SASEGT. This CDR3 reads CASSEHSTGEPISPLHF. In DNA form, the CDR3 reads TGTGCCAGCAGTGAACATTCGACAGGGGAACCTATTTCACCCCTCCACTTT.

This chain connects TRBV2 to TRBJ2-2; no firm D call. The V gene's germline CDR1 is SNHLY and CDR2 FYNNEI. The CDR3 runs 14 residues. V lost 4 bases and J lost 1, with 7 bases in between. CDR3 region: CASSVQENTGELFF. The CDR3 bases are TGTGCCAGCAGTGTACAAGAGAACACCGGGGAGCTGTTTTTT.

The J gene is TRBJ2-5, the V gene TRBV6-1, with TRBD2 matching 7 bases. CDR3 size: 16 residues. The junction had 12 bases not matched to a gene; V was cut back by 3 bases and J by 5 bases. Germline V lookup: CDR1 MNHNS, CDR2 SASEGT. The CDR3, as DNA: TGTGCCAGCAGTGACGTTGCGGGAGTGGTGTTGGAGACCCAGTACTTC. Residues: CASSDVAGVVLETQYF.

V usage is TRBV7-2 and J usage is TRBJ1-4; unclear D gene. The V end lost 5 bases, the J end lost 0 bases, and 10 bases lay between the germline ends. This CDR3 has 15 residues. Germline V gives CDR1 SGHTA, CDR2 FQGNSA. CDR3 sequence: CASSPAPSTNEKLFF. Here the CDR3 DNA reads TGTGCCAGCAGCCCCGCGCCATCAACTAATGAAAAACTGTTTTTT.